This T cell receptor (beta chain) originates from a study of shared clonotypes between healthy human individuals. Study in general: Plates per donor: three CD4 naive, three CD4 memory, two CD8 naive, one CD8 memory.

About this clone itself: Its antigen is unidentified. Compared with germline, one end of the junction differs, possibly owing to a read error. Within the sample, other DNA sequences also encode this same CDR3.

Overall study results and limits: Clonotype sharing among donors likely depends on sequencing depth.

Sequenced by immunoSEQ multiplex PCR; TCRdb stores in-frame clones only, minus some. The sample contains 2 million to 2.5 million clones, almost 96% of which appear only once. The study drew all its donors from Caucasian adults living in Nashville, Tennessee. The sample was naive CD4+ T cells sorted from blood. Subset noted: CD45RA+ positively selected. The sequence was collected from a man younger than 35 in good health.

The CDR3 reads CASSLGEYNSPLHF. CDR3 bases: TGCGCCAGCAGTTTGGGGGAATATAATTCACCCCTCCACTTT. The gene calls are TRBV5-1 and TRBJ1-6; a possible D gene is TRBD1 (5 bases). CDR1 and CDR2 from the germline V gene are SGHRS and YFSETQ. The CDR3 runs 14 residues.